The 31 T cell receptor beta chains below were found in one sample sequenced in a study of blood T cell repertoires in COVID-19. TCRdb's table, derived via immunoSEQ multiplex PCR, lists solely in-frame clones and lacks some. The sample has 25,000 to 30,000 clones, 75% to 90% seen once. The material sequenced was peripheral blood. The receptors originated from a man in his 60s with acute or convalescent COVID-19.

The chain employs TRBV5-4 and TRBJ1-2; TRBD1 matches at 7 bases. V shed 4 bases, J shed 8 bases, and the junction held 14 bases outside the gene matches. The CDR3 is 15 amino acids. CDR1 and CDR2 from the germline V gene are SGHNT and YYREEE (reference sequence). As DNA, the CDR3 is TGTGCCAGCAGCCATCGGACAGGTCCCCGCGAAGGCTACACCTTC. Amino acid sequence: CASSHRTGPREGYTF. Based on the CDR3 plus reference TRBV5-4 and TRBJ1-2, the full variable domain is ETGVTQSPTHLIKTRGQQVTLRCSSQSGHNTVSWYQQALGQGPQFIFQYYREEENGRGNFPPRFSGLQFPNYSSELNVNALELDDSALYLCASSHRTGPREGYTFGSGTRLTVV.

CDR3 protein: CASSYAVQNPNEQYF. The CDR3 bases are TGTGCCAGCAGTTACGCGGTACAAAACCCCAACGAGCAGTACTTC. The genes are TRBV6-5 and TRBJ2-7; D gene uncertain. The CDR3 is 15 residues long. CDR1 and CDR2 from the germline V gene are MNHEY and SVGAGI. The ends were cut back, 2 bases at V and 5 bases at J, with 16 bases in the middle.

The chain joins TRBV29-1 to TRBJ2-3; TRBD2 agrees at 7 bases. The CDR3 length is 14 residues. Germline lookup yields CDR1 SQVTM and CDR2 ANQGSEA. The V and J ends lost 3 bases and 3 bases, in that order; junction bases with no gene match: 6. The CDR3, as DNA: TGCAGCGTTGATCGTTCGCGGGAGACAGATACGCAGTATTTT. Translation gives CSVDRSRETDTQYF.

The rearrangement links TRBV7-2 to TRBJ1-2, with D possibly being TRBD1 (5 bases). Germline CDR1 SGHTA, CDR2 FQGNSA. Trimming took 2 bases from V and 5 from J, leaving 9 bases between them. The CDR3 spans 13 residues. DNA of the CDR3: TGTGCCAGCAGCTTATCGGGGGGGTATGGCTACACCTTC. Its translation is CASSLSGGYGYTF.

The V call is TRBV19, the J call TRBJ2-1, with no clear D. Germline CDR1 LNHDA, CDR2 SQIVND (reference sequence). The CDR3 contains 14 residues. V was trimmed by 7 bases and J by 0 bases, leaving 10 bases between them. The CDR3 DNA is TGTGCCAGTAAACAGAAGAGCTCCTACAATGAGCAGTTCTTC. It translates to CASKQKSSYNEQFF.

This chain connects TRBV3-1 (or the pseudogene TRBV3-2) to TRBJ1-5; D gene uncertain. V was trimmed by 4 bases and J by 2 bases, leaving 9 bases between them. The CDR3 extends over 14 amino acids. Germline values: CDR1 LGHDT, CDR2 YNNKEL (reference sequence). CDR3 protein: CASSRSLGNQPQHF. In DNA form, the CDR3 reads TGTGCCAGCAGCCGGTCCCTAGGCAATCAGCCCCAGCATTTT.

The CDR3 DNA follows: TGTGCCAGCAGCACCCAGGCCCCCGGCAATTCACCCCTCCACTTT. Translated: CASSTQAPGNSPLHF. The gene calls are TRBV11-2 and TRBJ1-6; D gene ambiguous. Trimming removed 5 bases from V and 7 bases from J, with 15 bases in between. The germline V gene has CDR1 SGHAT and CDR2 FQNNGV. The CDR3 length is 15 residues.

The J gene is TRBJ2-7, the V gene TRBV5-1; 14 nucleotides match TRBD2. V lost 2 bases to trimming and J lost 0 bases; unmatched junction nucleotides: 4. Per the germline V gene, CDR1 is SGHRS and CDR2 is YFSETQ. This CDR3 spans 17 amino acids. Written as DNA, the CDR3 is TGCGCCAGCAGCTTTTGGACTAGCGGGAGGCTCTCCTACGAGCAGTACTTC. Protein product: CASSFWTSGRLSYEQYF. Variable domain in full (rest from reference TRBV5-1 and TRBJ2-7): KAGVTQTPRYLIKTRGQQVTLSCSPISGHRSVSWYQQTPGQGLQFLFEYFSETQRNKGNFPGRFSGRQFSNSRSEMNVSTLELGDSALYLCASSFWTSGRLSYEQYFGPGTRLTVT.

The rearrangement joins TRBV10-2 to TRBJ1-2; tentatively, D is TRBD1 (5 bases). V was shortened by 7 bases and J by 4 bases, with 13 bases between the two germline ends. This CDR3 has 13 residues. CDR1 and CDR2 from the germline V gene are WSHSY and SAAADI. The CDR3 reads CASMRDSSYGYTF. The CDR3 coding sequence is TGCGCCAGCATGAGAGACAGCAGCTATGGCTACACCTTC.

The table lists this clone with a count of one. The rearrangement links TRBV20-1 to TRBJ2-1, with no clear D. Trimming took 6 bases from V and 13 from J, leaving 16 bases between them. The length of the CDR3 is 11 residues. Germline V gene data show CDR1 as DFQATT and CDR2 as SNEGSKA (reference sequence). As DNA, the CDR3 is TGCAGTGCCCGGGTATTGGCAAGTCAGTTCTTC. Residues: CSARVLASQFF.

The V call is TRBV6-5, the J call TRBJ2-7, with a possible D match to TRBD1 (6 bases). V was clipped by 4 bases and J by 2 bases, with 9 bases between them. Germline lookup yields CDR1 MNHEY and CDR2 SVGAGI. The CDR3 totals 13 residues. The CDR3 sequence is CASSLGTTYEQYF. In DNA form, the CDR3 reads TGTGCCAGCAGTTTAGGGACAACCTACGAGCAGTACTTC.

This CDR3 is CSVGSETLNTEAFF. CDR3 sequence (DNA): TGCAGCGTTGGAAGCGAAACCTTGAACACTGAAGCTTTCTTT. The chain joins TRBV29-1 to TRBJ1-1; the D is unclear. Trimming left V 4 bases short and J 0 bases short, with 12 bases between. Germline-derived CDR1 and CDR2 are SQVTM and ANQGSEA. CDR3 size: 14 residues.

This chain uses TRBV19 with TRBJ2-4, with TRBD2 as a possible D gene (6 bases). CDR3 size: 14 residues. Germline-derived CDR1 and CDR2 are LNHDA and SQIVND (reference sequence). Between the trimmed V and J ends, which lost 5 bases and 7 bases, there was a span of 15 bases. CDR3 in DNA: TGTGCCAGTAGTCCGGGACTGCCCCAGAACATTCAGTACTTC. This codes for CASSPGLPQNIQYF.

The chain links TRBV10-3 to TRBJ2-1; 7 nucleotides align to TRBD1. V was pared by 1 base and J by 12 bases, with 15 bases of the junction left unmatched. The CDR3 totals 16 residues. Germline values: CDR1 ENHRY, CDR2 SYGVKD. CDR3 loop: CAISEFKTGTEGLQFF. CDR3 nucleotide sequence: TGTGCCATCAGTGAGTTCAAGACCGGGACAGAAGGTTTGCAGTTCTTC.

The chain combines TRBV30 with TRBJ1-1; D perhaps matches TRBD1 (5 bases). The length of the CDR3 is 11 residues. In germline, CDR1 is GTSNPN, CDR2 SVGIG (reference sequence). V gave up 5 bases and J gave up 5 bases, with 9 bases separating them. This CDR3 reads CAWDRETEAFF. In DNA, the CDR3 is TGTGCCTGGGACAGAGAAACTGAAGCTTTCTTT.

The V gene is TRBV18, the J gene TRBJ1-4; D might be TRBD1 (6 bases). CDR1 and CDR2 (germline): KGHSH, LQKENI. Trimming left V 5 bases short and J 7 bases short, with 17 bases between. CDR3 length equals 15 residues. The CDR3 region has the DNA TGTGCCAGCTCAAACCCCCAGGGGCGAGTTGAAAAACTGTTTTTT. Translation: CASSNPQGRVEKLFF.

This chain links TRBV3-1 (or the pseudogene TRBV3-2) with TRBJ1-1; 7 bases are a match to TRBD1. Germline V lookup: CDR1 LGHDT, CDR2 YNNKEL (reference sequence). This CDR3 region has 13 residues. The J segment lost 10 bases and the V segment lost 4 bases, leaving 9 bases of the junction unmatched. The chain's CDR3 is CASSPDKTGRAFF. Written as DNA, the CDR3 is TGTGCCAGCAGCCCAGATAAGACAGGGAGAGCTTTCTTT.

V usage is TRBV15 and J usage is TRBJ1-1; 9 nucleotides agree with TRBD1. This CDR3 has 15 amino acids. CDR1 LNHNV and CDR2 YYDKDF come from the germline V gene (reference sequence). The V and J ends lost 0 bases and 4 bases, in that order; junction bases with no gene match: 3. The CDR3 sequence: CATSRETGQGTEAFF. Written as DNA, the CDR3 is TGTGCCACCAGCAGAGAAACGGGACAGGGCACTGAAGCTTTCTTT.

The rearrangement links TRBV5-1 to TRBJ1-4; TRBD1 might be the D (6 bases). V shed 3 bases and J shed 4 bases, with 10 bases lying between them. CDR1 is SGHRS and CDR2 is YFSETQ in the germline V gene. This CDR3 spans 14 amino acids. As DNA, the CDR3 is TGCGCCAGCAGCTGGACAGCAAATAATGAAAAACTGTTTTTT. This sequence encodes CASSWTANNEKLFF.

The chain joins TRBV27 to TRBJ2-7, with 11 bases that match TRBD2. CDR1 and CDR2 from the germline V gene are MNHEY and SMNVEV (reference sequence). V was clipped by 3 bases and J by 3 bases; unmatched bases: 1. CDR3 size: 14 residues. CDR3 DNA sequence: TGTGCCAGCAGTTTCGGACTAGCGGGCTACGAGCAGTACTTC. Its translation is CASSFGLAGYEQYF.

The chain uses TRBV5-1 and TRBJ1-4; D is possibly TRBD1 (5 bases). The CDR3 covers 16 residues. Deletions cut 1 base from V and 1 base from J, with 11 bases between. Germline CDR1 is SGHRS and CDR2 is YFSETQ. The CDR3 DNA sequence: TGCGCCAGCAGCTTGAAGGGGTGGGAAACTAATGAAAAACTGTTTTTT. Translated, it gives CASSLKGWETNEKLFF.

The chain employs TRBV30 and TRBJ1-1, with no clear D. The length of the CDR3 is 15 residues. Germline CDR1 and CDR2: GTSNPN and SVGIG (reference sequence). The V gene lost 0 bases and the J gene lost 5 bases, with 16 bases spanning the gap. CDR3 coding DNA: TGTGCCTGGAGTGTACGGGCGGGTCGAAGGACTGAAGCTTTCTTT. It specifies CAWSVRAGRRTEAFF.

V and J are TRBV6-5 and TRBJ1-4; maybe TRBD1 (5 bases). Trimming removed 2 bases from V and 7 bases from J, with 14 bases in between. CDR1 and CDR2 (germline): MNHEY, SVGAGI. CDR3 length equals 15 residues. CDR3 region: CASSYGTVGGEKLFF. The CDR3 DNA reads TGTGCCAGCAGTTACGGCACAGTGGGGGGTGAAAAACTGTTTTTT.

The gene calls are TRBV5-1 and TRBJ2-1, with D possibly being TRBD2 (6 bases). Germline CDR1 is SGHRS and CDR2 is YFSETQ. V lost 6 bases, J lost 8 bases, and 18 bases lay in between. The CDR3 contains 14 residues. The CDR3 here is CASTPVGGGHEQFF. CDR3 DNA: TGCGCCAGCACCCCGGTGGGGGGTGGGCATGAGCAGTTCTTC.

The chain combines TRBV5-1 with TRBJ2-6, with no clear D. The CDR3 is made up of 17 amino acids. V was pared by 0 bases and J by 0 bases, with 10 bases between. CDR1 is SGHRS and CDR2 is YFSETQ in the germline V gene. The CDR3 is CASSLEAPISGANVLTF. The DNA of the CDR3 is TGCGCCAGCAGCTTGGAAGCACCCATCTCTGGGGCCAACGTCCTGACTTTC.

The chain links TRBV14 to TRBJ2-1, with 11 bases that match TRBD2. CDR1 is SGHDN and CDR2 is FVKESK in the germline V gene. This CDR3 has 18 amino acids. Unmatched junction bases numbered 12, after V lost 4 bases and J lost 4 bases. This CDR3 is CASSRPTSGIRRYNEQFF. Here the CDR3 DNA reads TGTGCCAGCAGCCGCCCGACTAGCGGGATACGTCGATACAATGAGCAGTTCTTC.

V gene TRBV5-1 combines with J gene TRBJ2-2; 12 bases map to TRBD1. V lost 5 bases and J lost 5; bases outside the gene matches: 7. CDR1 is SGHRS and CDR2 is YFSETQ in the germline V gene. The CDR3 spans 16 residues. The DNA of the CDR3 is TGCGCCAGCAGTAGAGGGGGACAGGGGGCGACCGGGGAGCTGTTTTTT. Amino acid sequence: CASSRGGQGATGELFF.

V gene TRBV20-1 combines with J gene TRBJ2-1; unclear D gene. The germline V and J ends were trimmed by 5 bases and 3 bases, with 5 bases remaining between them. CDR1 is DFQATT, CDR2 SNEGSKA, per germline (reference sequence). The CDR3 extends over 11 amino acids. CDR3: CSAPDYNEQFF. The CDR3 DNA reads as TGCAGTGCTCCAGACTACAATGAGCAGTTCTTC.

This sequence joins TRBV11-3 and TRBJ2-5, with 8 bases matching TRBD2. The germline V gene encodes CDR1 SGHNT and CDR2 YENEEA. This CDR3 region has 13 residues. After removal of 8 bases from V and 1 base from J, the junction contained 3 bases not matched to a gene. The chain's CDR3 is CASSGGPQETQYF. The CDR3 region has the DNA TGTGCCAGCTCGGGGGGGCCCCAAGAGACCCAGTACTTC.

This rearrangement joins TRBV5-6 to TRBJ1-4, with a weak D call TRBD1 (6 bases). Looked up from germline, CDR1 is SGHDT and CDR2 is YYEEEE. There are 15 residues in the CDR3. Between the trimmed V and J ends, which lost 4 bases and 5 bases, there was a span of 15 bases. CDR3 protein: CASSAIQGRNEKLFF. The CDR3 DNA reads as TGTGCCAGCAGCGCGATTCAGGGGAGAAATGAAAAACTGTTTTTT.

This chain connects TRBV19 to TRBJ2-1; weak D call: TRBD2 (6 bases). CDR1 and CDR2 from the germline V gene are LNHDA and SQIVND (reference sequence). The CDR3 sequence is 15 residues long. The V and J ends lost 6 bases and 0 bases respectively, with 12 bases between them. The CDR3 protein is CASRTDGSSYNEQFF. The CDR3 DNA reads TGTGCCAGTAGAACAGACGGGAGCTCCTACAATGAGCAGTTCTTC.